A selection of T cell receptor beta chains follows, all from one sample in a study of cytomegalovirus exposure and HLA in healthy donors. Assay: immunoSEQ multiplex PCR; the TCRdb copy retains only in-frame clones and omits some. Of 200,000 to 250,000 clones listed, about 90% were seen once; the top ten hold around 11%. The sequencing input was PBMCs. The receptors here all came from a young man in good health and CMV-seropositive. The CDR3 runs from the conserved cysteine through the conserved F or W. Each record gives: V gene, D gene, clone size, J gene, CDR3 DNA, CDR3 protein. D genes are given only for firm matches. Where a row states a size, it is once, few, many or the class of an expanded clone; other rows omit it.

v_gene: TRBV30; d_gene: TRBD1; abundance: -; j_gene: TRBJ1-5; CDR3nt: TGTGCCTGGAGTACGACAGGGGCTCAGCCCCAGCATTTT; CDR3aa: CAWSTTGAQPQHF
v_gene: TRBV10-1; d_gene: TRBD1; abundance: -; j_gene: TRBJ1-2; CDR3nt: TGCGCCAGCAGTGAGGACAGGGGCTATGGCTACACCTTC; CDR3aa: CASSEDRGYGYTF
v_gene: TRBV27; d_gene: TRBD1; abundance: -; j_gene: TRBJ1-1; CDR3nt: TGTGCCAGCAGTAGACAGGGCGCCACTGAAGCTTTCTTT; CDR3aa: CASSRQGATEAFF
v_gene: TRBV4-2; d_gene: -; abundance: -; j_gene: TRBJ2-5; CDR3nt: TGTGCCAGCAGCCAAGATTTTGCCAGGGGAGGAGAGACCCAGTACTTC; CDR3aa: CASSQDFARGGETQYF
v_gene: TRBV2; d_gene: TRBD1; abundance: once; j_gene: TRBJ2-7; CDR3nt: TGTGCCAGCATGGGGACAGGGGATGGCGAGCAGTACTTC; CDR3aa: CASMGTGDGEQYF
v_gene: TRBV28; d_gene: TRBD2; abundance: -; j_gene: TRBJ2-7; CDR3nt: TGTGCCAGCAGGCCCCCTTCTAGCGGCATCGCCGAGCAGTACTTC; CDR3aa: CASRPPSSGIAEQYF
v_gene: TRBV19; d_gene: -; abundance: -; j_gene: TRBJ1-1; CDR3nt: TGTGCCAGTAGTTTCCCAGCGGAAGGGGACACTGAAGCTTTCTTT; CDR3aa: CASSFPAEGDTEAFF
v_gene: TRBV28; d_gene: -; abundance: few; j_gene: TRBJ1-5; CDR3nt: TGTGCCAGCACCTTGGGGGCAGGGTTGAATCAGCCCCAGCATTTT; CDR3aa: CASTLGAGLNQPQHF
v_gene: TRBV2; d_gene: -; abundance: -; j_gene: TRBJ1-1; CDR3nt: TGTGCCAGCAGTGAAGAAACAACTATGAACACTGAAGCTTTCTTT; CDR3aa: CASSEETTMNTEAFF
v_gene: TRBV18; d_gene: TRBD2; abundance: -; j_gene: TRBJ2-7; CDR3nt: TGTGCCAGCTCACCGGTAGCGGGAGGGCCACACGAGCAGTACTTC; CDR3aa: CASSPVAGGPHEQYF
v_gene: TRBV19; d_gene: TRBD2; abundance: -; j_gene: TRBJ2-2; CDR3nt: TGTGCCAGTAGTAACGGACTAGCGGGAGGGAACACCGGGGAGCTGTTTTTT; CDR3aa: CASSNGLAGGNTGELFF
v_gene: TRBV6-1; d_gene: -; abundance: -; j_gene: TRBJ1-2; CDR3nt: TGTGCCAGCAGTCCCAGGGCGCCCTATGGCTACACCTTC; CDR3aa: CASSPRAPYGYTF
v_gene: TRBV9; d_gene: -; abundance: -; j_gene: TRBJ2-2; CDR3nt: TGTGCCAGCAGCGTAAATTTAGGGGCCCTGGCCGGGGAGCTGTTTTTT; CDR3aa: CASSVNLGALAGELFF
v_gene: TRBV4-2; d_gene: -; abundance: -; j_gene: TRBJ2-5; CDR3nt: TGTGCCAGCAGCCAAGGTTCGCGTTCGGGTTGGGAGACCCAGTACTTC; CDR3aa: CASSQGSRSGWETQYF
v_gene: TRBV11-2; d_gene: -; abundance: -; j_gene: TRBJ2-3; CDR3nt: TGTGCCAGCAGCCCCTCCGACAGGCCGACGCAGTATTTT; CDR3aa: CASSPSDRPTQYF
v_gene: TRBV5-1; d_gene: -; abundance: -; j_gene: TRBJ2-7; CDR3nt: TGCGCCAGCAGTCCGGGGGATCTGGGGGAGCAGTACTTC; CDR3aa: CASSPGDLGEQYF
v_gene: TRBV7-9; d_gene: -; abundance: -; j_gene: TRBJ1-2; CDR3nt: TGTGCCAGCAGCTATGGGACAAACTATGGCTACACCTTC; CDR3aa: CASSYGTNYGYTF
v_gene: TRBV6-6; d_gene: TRBD1; abundance: -; j_gene: TRBJ1-5; CDR3nt: TGTGCCAGCCGACAGGGATTGAGCAATCAGCCCCAGCATTTT; CDR3aa: CASRQGLSNQPQHF
v_gene: TRBV9; d_gene: TRBD2; abundance: -; j_gene: TRBJ2-7; CDR3nt: TGTGCCAGCAGCGTAGAAGCGGGGCCCTACGAGCAGTACTTC; CDR3aa: CASSVEAGPYEQYF
v_gene: TRBV7-9; d_gene: TRBD1; abundance: -; j_gene: TRBJ1-2; CDR3nt: TGTGCCAGCAGCTTACTGTCCGGACAGGGAATCACTGGCTACACCTTC; CDR3aa: CASSLLSGQGITGYTF
v_gene: TRBV27; d_gene: TRBD1; abundance: -; j_gene: TRBJ2-3; CDR3nt: TGTGCCAGCAGTCTTGAGGGCAGGGGGACAGATACGCAGTATTTT; CDR3aa: CASSLEGRGTDTQYF
v_gene: TRBV6-5; d_gene: -; abundance: -; j_gene: TRBJ1-1; CDR3nt: TGTGCCAGCAGTTACTCTAGACCCGCTGAAGCTTTCTTT; CDR3aa: CASSYSRPAEAFF
v_gene: TRBV27; d_gene: -; abundance: -; j_gene: TRBJ1-1; CDR3nt: TGTGCCAGCAGTCTCACATATCCTGGCACTGAAGCTTTCTTT; CDR3aa: CASSLTYPGTEAFF
v_gene: TRBV2; d_gene: -; abundance: -; j_gene: TRBJ2-5; CDR3nt: TGTGCCAGCAGTGACCTGGGGGTGGGCTCGGAGACCCAGTACTTC; CDR3aa: CASSDLGVGSETQYF
v_gene: TRBV11-1; d_gene: -; abundance: few; j_gene: TRBJ2-7; CDR3nt: TGTGCCAGCACCAAGGACAGCCCACCCTACGAGCAGTACTTC; CDR3aa: CASTKDSPPYEQYF
v_gene: TRBV28; d_gene: -; abundance: -; j_gene: TRBJ1-1; CDR3nt: TGTGCCAGCAGTTTCCCCGGGCCTGAAGCTTTCTTT; CDR3aa: CASSFPGPEAFF
v_gene: TRBV4-1; d_gene: TRBD1; abundance: -; j_gene: TRBJ1-2; CDR3nt: TGCGCCAGCAGCCAAGTTTGGGGACAGAGTTTTGGTGGCTACACCTTC; CDR3aa: CASSQVWGQSFGGYTF
v_gene: TRBV28; d_gene: -; abundance: -; j_gene: TRBJ2-5; CDR3nt: TGTGCCAGCAGCCCCGGCTCCGAGGGGGCCCAGTACTTC; CDR3aa: CASSPGSEGAQYF
v_gene: TRBV4-3; d_gene: -; abundance: -; j_gene: TRBJ2-5; CDR3nt: TGCGCCAGCAGCCAAGTTATTCTGGTCGCCCGGAAGATAAGAAAACAAGAGACCCAGTACTTC; CDR3aa: CASSQVILVARKIRKQETQYF
v_gene: TRBV5-1; d_gene: -; abundance: -; j_gene: TRBJ2-2; CDR3nt: TGCGCCAGCAGCACCCAGGGAAAGACCACCGGGGAGCTGTTTTTT; CDR3aa: CASSTQGKTTGELFF
v_gene: TRBV4-3; d_gene: TRBD2; abundance: -; j_gene: TRBJ2-1; CDR3nt: TGCGCCAGCAGCCCGGGTGTACGGGAGGTCTACAATGAGCAGTTCTTC; CDR3aa: CASSPGVREVYNEQFF
v_gene: TRBV4-3; d_gene: -; abundance: -; j_gene: TRBJ1-1; CDR3nt: TGCGCCGCAGAGGCTGAAGCTTTCTTT; CDR3aa: CAAEAEAFF
v_gene: TRBV25-1; d_gene: TRBD1; abundance: -; j_gene: TRBJ2-2; CDR3nt: TGTGCCAGCAGTGAATGGGACAGATTCACCGGGGAGCTGTTTTTT; CDR3aa: CASSEWDRFTGELFF
v_gene: TRBV5-4; d_gene: TRBD1; abundance: -; j_gene: TRBJ2-7; CDR3nt: TGTGCCAGCAGCGGACAGGGTCGCGAGCAGTACTTC; CDR3aa: CASSGQGREQYF
v_gene: TRBV5-1; d_gene: -; abundance: -; j_gene: TRBJ1-5; CDR3nt: TGCGCCAGCAGCCCCCGGGCAGGGGACCAGCCCCAGCATTTT; CDR3aa: CASSPRAGDQPQHF
v_gene: TRBV19; d_gene: -; abundance: -; j_gene: TRBJ1-2; CDR3nt: TGTGCCAGTAGTTTAGCTAACTATGGCTACACCTTC; CDR3aa: CASSLANYGYTF